The 21 T cell receptor beta chains below come from one sample, sequenced in a study of cytomegalovirus exposure and HLA in healthy donors. Repertoires were generated with immunoSEQ multiplex PCR, while TCRdb's copy carries only in-frame clones and drops some. The sample contains 60,000 to 70,000 clones, approximately 90% of which appear only once. Sequencing input: PBMCs. These receptors all come from a young woman in good health and CMV-seronegative.

This clone appeared a few times. The genes are TRBV11-2 and TRBJ1-2, with 7 bases fitting TRBD1. V was clipped by 5 bases and J by 4 bases; unmatched bases: 13. CDR1 is SGHAT and CDR2 is FQNNGV in the germline V gene. This CDR3 is built from 16 residues. CDR3 sequence reads: CASSPPGAGGGYGYTF. The DNA for the CDR3 is TGTGCCAGCAGCCCACCGGGGGCAGGGGGTGGCTATGGCTACACCTTC.

The chain recombines TRBV6-5 with TRBJ1-1; 8 bases fit TRBD1. The trim removed 5 bases at V and 1 base at J, leaving 6 bases unmatched. The CDR3 is 15 amino acids. The germline V gene has CDR1 MNHEY and CDR2 SVGAGI. The CDR3 loop reads CASSPRTGRNTEAFF. CDR3 DNA sequence: TGTGCCAGCAGTCCGCGGACAGGGAGGAACACTGAAGCTTTCTTT.

The chain links TRBV7-9 to TRBJ2-5; 7 nucleotides match TRBD1. V was clipped by 10 bases and J by 5 bases; unmatched bases: 7. CDR1 is SEHNR, CDR2 FQNEAQ, per germline (reference sequence). This CDR3 region has 12 residues. CDR3 DNA: TGTGCCACCTTGACAGGGTTGGAGACCCAGTACTTC. Its translation: CATLTGLETQYF.

The J gene is TRBJ1-1, the V gene TRBV19; no firm D call. This CDR3 region has 17 residues. Germline V gene data show CDR1 as LNHDA and CDR2 as SQIVND (reference sequence). Trimming shortened V by 3 bases and J by 1 base, and 18 bases separated the two germline ends. The CDR3 loop is CASSINPLQQRNTEAFF. DNA for the CDR3: TGTGCCAGTAGTATTAACCCCCTGCAACAGAGGAACACTGAAGCTTTCTTT.

J is TRBJ2-5 and V is TRBV27; 10 bases match TRBD1. The CDR3 runs to 15 residues. Germline V CDR1 and CDR2: MNHEY, SMNVEV (reference sequence). Germline trimming cut 3 bases from V and 5 bases from J; bases unmatched to any gene: 6. CDR3 in amino acids: CASSFAGQGRETQYF. In nucleotides, the CDR3 is TGTGCCAGCAGTTTTGCGGGACAGGGGCGGGAGACCCAGTACTTC.

This chain joins TRBV4-3 and TRBJ1-1; possibly TRBD1 for D (6 bases). The CDR3 loop spans 14 amino acids. Germline loops: CDR1 LGHNA, CDR2 YSLEER. V lost 1 base and J lost 5, with 11 bases in between. The CDR3 here is CASSQGTRGTEAFF. The CDR3 nucleotides read TGCGCCAGCAGCCAAGGAACGAGGGGGACTGAAGCTTTCTTT.

This clone was recorded only once. The chain combines TRBV6-5 with TRBJ1-2, with TRBD1 identical over 8 bases. Per germline, CDR1 MNHEY and CDR2 SVGAGI. The CDR3 runs 14 residues. With 0 bases clipped from V and 6 bases from J, the junction kept 3 bases outside the gene matches. This CDR3 reads CASSYSGQGDGYTF. The CDR3 DNA reads as TGTGCCAGCAGTTACTCAGGACAGGGCGATGGCTACACCTTC.

The rearrangement joins TRBV7-2 to TRBJ2-5; tentative D call: TRBD2 (6 bases). Germline V gene data show CDR1 as SGHTA and CDR2 as FQGNSA. The CDR3 contains 16 residues. V lost 5 bases, J lost 7 bases, and 23 bases lay in between. The CDR3 nucleotides are TGTGCCAGCAGCCCACCAGTCTGGCGGGCCGGGGGGACCCAGTACTTC. Its protein product is CASSPPVWRAGGTQYF. The complete variable domain, with remaining parts taken from reference TRBV7-2 and TRBJ2-5, reads GAGVSQSPSNKVTEKGKDVELRCDPISGHTALYWYRQSLGQGLEFLIYFQGNSAPDKSGLPSDRFSAERTGGSVSTLTIQRTQQEDSAVYLCASSPPVWRAGGTQYFGPGTRLLVL.

V gene TRBV15 combines with J gene TRBJ1-4; the D gene is possibly TRBD1 (5 bases). V was pared by 4 bases and J by 7 bases, with 22 bases between. CDR1 is LNHNV and CDR2 is YYDKDF in the germline V gene (reference sequence). The CDR3 runs to 17 residues. Here the CDR3 DNA reads TGTGCCACCAGCATCGAACCCCCTGGAAGGGGAGGTGAAAAACTGTTTTTT. This gives the protein CATSIEPPGRGGEKLFF.

The rearrangement links TRBV7-3 to TRBJ2-5; 10 bases match TRBD1. Germline V lookup: CDR1 SGHTA, CDR2 FQGTGA. This CDR3 has 16 residues. The ends lost 2 bases at V and 5 bases at J; junction bases unmatched: 8. CDR3 sequence reads: CASSLASPGQGETQYF. Written as DNA, the CDR3 is TGTGCCAGCAGCTTAGCCTCGCCGGGACAGGGGGAGACCCAGTACTTC.

This chain uses TRBV9 with TRBJ1-2; perhaps TRBD1 as D (6 bases). The germline V and J ends were trimmed by 3 bases and 6 bases, with 12 bases remaining between them. The CDR3 is made up of 13 amino acids. The germline CDR1 and CDR2 sequences are SGDLS and YYNGEE. DNA for the CDR3: TGTGCCAGCAGCGCCACAGGGTTGGATGGCTACACCTTC. This encodes CASSATGLDGYTF.

V gene TRBV7-9 combines with J gene TRBJ1-3, with D hard to call. From germline, CDR1 is SEHNR and CDR2 FQNEAQ (reference sequence). V lost 5 bases and J 4 bases, leaving 15 bases between the germline ends. This CDR3 is 15 amino acids long. CDR3 in DNA: TGTGCCAGCAGCACCCCGGCTAGCGCCGGAAACACCATATATTTT. This translates into CASSTPASAGNTIYF.

The chain joins TRBV28 to TRBJ2-5, with D unclear. This CDR3 region has 11 residues. V lost 2 bases, J lost 11 bases, and 9 bases lay in between. Germline V gene data show CDR1 as MDHEN and CDR2 as SYDVKM. The CDR3 region is CASSLGPAQYF. In DNA form, the CDR3 reads TGTGCCAGCAGTTTAGGCCCAGCGCAGTACTTC.

This clone has a handful of counts. The chain has TRBV7-2 and TRBJ2-1; 8 bases match TRBD2. CDR1 is SGHTA, CDR2 FQGNSA, per germline. The CDR3 is 16 residues long. J was trimmed by 4 bases and V by 0 bases; bases with no gene match: 5. The CDR3 loop reads CASSLAALAVYNEQFF. CDR3 nucleotide sequence: TGTGCCAGCAGCTTAGCTGCACTAGCGGTATACAATGAGCAGTTCTTC.

DNA for the CDR3: TGCAGCGTTGAGCAGACTCTCAATGAGCAGTTCTTC. Translation: CSVEQTLNEQFF. V usage is TRBV29-1 and J usage is TRBJ2-1; no firm D call. CDR3 length equals 12 residues. Trimming removed 3 bases at V and 6 bases at J, with 9 bases between. CDR1 is SQVTM, CDR2 ANQGSEA, per germline.

V usage is TRBV30 and J usage is TRBJ2-7, with 8 bases matching TRBD1. The CDR3 is 12 amino acids. Trimming at V came to 2 bases and at J to 13 bases, leaving 10 bases not matched to a gene. Germline CDR1 reads GTSNPN; CDR2 reads SVGIG (reference sequence). The CDR3 coding sequence is TGTGCCTGGAGTAGAGGGGACAGGTCGGGCTACTTC. Protein: CAWSRGDRSGYF.

The chain recombines TRBV2 with TRBJ2-1; maybe TRBD2 (5 bases). Germline CDR1 is SNHLY and CDR2 is FYNNEI. This CDR3 has 10 amino acids. Trimming cost V 8 bases and J 7 bases, with 6 bases left between them. In nucleotides, the CDR3 is TGTGCCAGCGGCGGGAATGAGCAGTTCTTC. It codes for CASGGNEQFF.

The V and J genes are TRBV28 and TRBJ1-1; 9 nucleotides line up with TRBD1. This CDR3 contains 15 residues. The V gene end was trimmed by 0 bases and the J gene end by 5 bases; junction bases not matched to a gene: 4. Germline loops: CDR1 MDHEN, CDR2 SYDVKM. The CDR3 DNA reads TGTGCCAGCAGTTTATGGACAGGGGGATTGACTGAAGCTTTCTTT. Amino acid sequence: CASSLWTGGLTEAFF.

This sequence joins TRBV30 and TRBJ2-7; TRBD2 aligns across 7 bases. The CDR3 has 14 residues. V dropped 6 bases and J dropped 0; count of bases not matched to a gene: 8. CDR1 is GTSNPN, CDR2 SVGIG, per germline (reference sequence). The CDR3 bases are TGTGCCTGCTATCATTCTAGCGGCTCCTACGAGCAGTACTTC. Translation gives CACYHSSGSYEQYF.

This clone has a single count. CDR3 in amino acids: CASSPLAGGYNEQFF. In DNA form, the CDR3 reads TGTGCCAGCAGTCCACTAGCGGGGGGATACAATGAGCAGTTCTTC. The chain combines TRBV7-2 with TRBJ2-1, with 12 positions matching TRBD2. This CDR3 is built from 15 residues. Germline V gene data show CDR1 as SGHTA and CDR2 as FQGNSA. V was pared by 6 bases and J by 4 bases, with 4 bases of the junction left unmatched.

This chain connects TRBV28 to TRBJ2-3; TRBD2 agrees at 7 bases. V lost 4 bases and J lost 5; bases outside the gene matches: 6. The CDR3 is 14 residues long. CDR1 is MDHEN, CDR2 SYDVKM, per germline. CDR3 protein: CASSSTPSGDTQYF. The CDR3, as DNA: TGTGCCAGCAGTTCCACCCCTAGCGGAGATACGCAGTATTTT. The full variable domain, with the rest looked up from reference TRBV28 and TRBJ2-3, is DVKVTQSSRYLVKRTGEKVFLECVQDMDHENMFWYRQDPGLGLRLIYFSYDVKMKEKGDIPEGYSVSREKKERFSLILESASTNQTSMYLCASSSTPSGDTQYFGPGTRLTVL.